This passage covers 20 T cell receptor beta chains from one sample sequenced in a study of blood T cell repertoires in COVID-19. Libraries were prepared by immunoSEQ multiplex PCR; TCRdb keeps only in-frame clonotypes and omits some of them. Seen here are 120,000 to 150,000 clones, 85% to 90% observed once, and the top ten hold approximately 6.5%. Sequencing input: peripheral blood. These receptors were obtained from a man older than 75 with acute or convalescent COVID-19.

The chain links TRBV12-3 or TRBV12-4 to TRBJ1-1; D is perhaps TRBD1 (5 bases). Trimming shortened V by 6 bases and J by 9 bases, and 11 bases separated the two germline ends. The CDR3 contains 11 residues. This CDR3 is CASSQGLKAFF. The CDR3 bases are TGTGCCAGCAGCCAGGGACTTAAAGCTTTCTTT.

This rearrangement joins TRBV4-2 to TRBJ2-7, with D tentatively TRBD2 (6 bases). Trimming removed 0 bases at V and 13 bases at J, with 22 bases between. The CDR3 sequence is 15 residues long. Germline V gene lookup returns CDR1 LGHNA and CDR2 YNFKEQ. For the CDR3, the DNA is TGTGCCAGCAGCCAAGACTGGCTGTCGGGGGACCACATTTACTTC. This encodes CASSQDWLSGDHIYF.

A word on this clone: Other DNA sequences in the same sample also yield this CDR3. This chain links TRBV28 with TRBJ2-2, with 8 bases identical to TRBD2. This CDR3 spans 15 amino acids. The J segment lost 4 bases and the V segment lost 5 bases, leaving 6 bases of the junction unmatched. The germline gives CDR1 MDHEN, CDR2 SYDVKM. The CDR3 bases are TGTGCCAGCAGTGACGGGGGGGCGGGCACCGGGGAGCTGTTTTTT. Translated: CASSDGGAGTGELFF. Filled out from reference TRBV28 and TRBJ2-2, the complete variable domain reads DVKVTQSSRYLVKRTGEKVFLECVQDMDHENMFWYRQDPGLGLRLIYFSYDVKMKEKGDIPEGYSVSREKKERFSLILESASTNQTSMYLCASSDGGAGTGELFFGEGSRLTVL.

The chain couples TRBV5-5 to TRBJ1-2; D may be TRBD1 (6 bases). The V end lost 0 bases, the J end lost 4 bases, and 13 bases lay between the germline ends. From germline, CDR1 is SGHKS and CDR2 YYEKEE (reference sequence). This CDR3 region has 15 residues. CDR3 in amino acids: CASSLEAWDTYGYTF. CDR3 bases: TGTGCCAGCAGCTTGGAGGCGTGGGACACCTATGGCTACACCTTC.

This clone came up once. CDR3 sequence: CASSFGQGAAEAFF. DNA of the CDR3: TGTGCCAGCAGCTTCGGACAGGGGGCGGCTGAAGCTTTCTTT. The V gene is TRBV7-2, the J gene TRBJ1-1; 11 nucleotides line up with TRBD1. This CDR3 comprises 14 residues. J was trimmed by 6 bases and V by 3 bases; bases with no gene match: 3. Germline CDR1 reads SGHTA; CDR2 reads FQGNSA.

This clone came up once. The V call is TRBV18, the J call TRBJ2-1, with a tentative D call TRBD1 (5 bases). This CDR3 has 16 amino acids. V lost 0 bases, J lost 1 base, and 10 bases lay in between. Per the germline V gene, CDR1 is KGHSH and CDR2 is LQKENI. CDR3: CASSPPVGVSYNEQFF. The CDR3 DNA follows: TGTGCCAGCTCACCACCAGTAGGGGTGTCCTACAATGAGCAGTTCTTC.

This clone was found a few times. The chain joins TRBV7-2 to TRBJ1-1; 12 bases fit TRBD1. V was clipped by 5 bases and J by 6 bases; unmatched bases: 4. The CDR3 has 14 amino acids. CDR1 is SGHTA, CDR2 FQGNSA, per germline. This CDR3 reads CASSKGQGASEAFF. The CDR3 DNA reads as TGTGCCAGCAGCAAGGGACAGGGGGCCTCTGAAGCTTTCTTT.

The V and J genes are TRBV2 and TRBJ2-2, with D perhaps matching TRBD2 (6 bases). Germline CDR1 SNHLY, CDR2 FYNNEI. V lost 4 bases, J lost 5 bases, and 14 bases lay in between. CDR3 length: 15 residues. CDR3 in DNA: TGTGCCAGCAGTGGTGACGGGAGAATAACCGGGGAGCTGTTTTTT. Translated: CASSGDGRITGELFF.

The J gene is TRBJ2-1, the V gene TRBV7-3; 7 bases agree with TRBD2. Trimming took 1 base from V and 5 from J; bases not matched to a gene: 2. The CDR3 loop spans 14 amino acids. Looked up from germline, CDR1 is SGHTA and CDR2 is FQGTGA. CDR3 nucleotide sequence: TGTGCCAGCAGCTTAAGCGGGAGAAACAATGAGCAGTTCTTC. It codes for CASSLSGRNNEQFF.

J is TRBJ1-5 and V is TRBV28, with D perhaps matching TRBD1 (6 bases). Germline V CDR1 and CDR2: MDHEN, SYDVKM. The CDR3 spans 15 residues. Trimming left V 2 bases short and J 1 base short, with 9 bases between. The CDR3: CASSLPGQSNQPQHF. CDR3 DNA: TGTGCCAGCAGTTTACCCGGACAGAGCAATCAGCCCCAGCATTTT.

The CDR3 DNA follows: TGCGCCAGCAGCCAAGCAGGCGGGAGGGATGGCTACACCTTC. It codes for CASSQAGGRDGYTF. The V gene is TRBV4-1, the J gene TRBJ1-2; D is undetermined. The CDR3 has 14 residues. Deletions cut 1 base from V and 6 bases from J, with 12 bases between. Germline V CDR1 and CDR2: MGHRA, YSYEKL.

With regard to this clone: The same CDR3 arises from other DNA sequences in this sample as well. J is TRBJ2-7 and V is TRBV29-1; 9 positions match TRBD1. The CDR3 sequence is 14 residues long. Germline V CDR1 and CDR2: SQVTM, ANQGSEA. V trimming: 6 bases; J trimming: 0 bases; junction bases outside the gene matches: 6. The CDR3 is CSVVGTGSSYEQYF. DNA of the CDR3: TGCAGCGTGGTGGGGACAGGGAGCTCCTACGAGCAGTACTTC.

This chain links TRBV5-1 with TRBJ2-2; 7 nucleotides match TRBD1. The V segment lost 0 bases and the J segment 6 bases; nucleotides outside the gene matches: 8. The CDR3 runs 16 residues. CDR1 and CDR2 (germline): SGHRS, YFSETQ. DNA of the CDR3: TGCGCCAGCAGCTTGGATGGACAGGTACGGGCCGGGGAGCTGTTTTTT. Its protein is CASSLDGQVRAGELFF.

The CDR3 region has the DNA TGTGCCAGCAGGACAGGGGGGGAAGGCTACACCTTC. It yields the protein CASRTGGEGYTF. The chain recombines TRBV28 with TRBJ1-2; TRBD1 matches at 9 bases. Trimming at V came to 6 bases and at J to 8 bases, leaving 4 bases not matched to a gene. CDR3 length equals 12 residues. Germline V CDR1 and CDR2: MDHEN, SYDVKM.

This CDR3 is CASTARGGAYEQYF. CDR3 nucleotides: TGTGCCAGCACTGCGCGGGGGGGCGCCTACGAGCAGTACTTC. The chain couples TRBV25-1 to TRBJ2-7; 9 bases are a match to TRBD2. The CDR3 totals 14 residues. After removal of 7 bases from V and 2 bases from J, the junction contained 6 bases not matched to a gene. Germline CDR1 MGHDK, CDR2 SYGVNS.

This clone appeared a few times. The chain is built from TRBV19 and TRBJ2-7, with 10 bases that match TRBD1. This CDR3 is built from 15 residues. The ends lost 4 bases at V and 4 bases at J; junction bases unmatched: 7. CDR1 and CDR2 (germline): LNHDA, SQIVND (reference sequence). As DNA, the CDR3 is TGTGCCAGTAGTACCTGGACAGGGGGTCGTTACGAGCAGTACTTC. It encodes CASSTWTGGRYEQYF.

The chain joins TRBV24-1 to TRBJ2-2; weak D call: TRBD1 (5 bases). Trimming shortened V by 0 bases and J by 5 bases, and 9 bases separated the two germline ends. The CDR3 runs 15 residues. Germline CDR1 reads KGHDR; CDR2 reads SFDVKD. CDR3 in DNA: TGTGCCACCAGTGATTTGGACAGTCAGACCGGGGAGCTGTTTTTT. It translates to CATSDLDSQTGELFF.

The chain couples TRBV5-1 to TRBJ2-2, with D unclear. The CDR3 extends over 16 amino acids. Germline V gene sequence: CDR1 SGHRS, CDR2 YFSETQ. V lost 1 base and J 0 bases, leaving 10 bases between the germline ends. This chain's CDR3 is CASSLWADANTGELFF. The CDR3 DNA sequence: TGCGCCAGCAGCTTGTGGGCAGATGCGAACACCGGGGAGCTGTTTTTT. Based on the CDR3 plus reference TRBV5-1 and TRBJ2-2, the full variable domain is KAGVTQTPRYLIKTRGQQVTLSCSPISGHRSVSWYQQTPGQGLQFLFEYFSETQRNKGNFPGRFSGRQFSNSRSEMNVSTLELGDSALYLCASSLWADANTGELFFGEGSRLTVL.

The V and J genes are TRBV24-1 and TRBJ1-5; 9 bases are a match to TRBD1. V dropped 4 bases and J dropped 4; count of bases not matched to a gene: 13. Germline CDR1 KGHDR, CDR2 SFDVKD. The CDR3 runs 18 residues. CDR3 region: CATSDPTGGVSGNQPQHF. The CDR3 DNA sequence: TGTGCCACCAGTGACCCAACAGGGGGCGTGAGTGGAAATCAGCCCCAGCATTTT.

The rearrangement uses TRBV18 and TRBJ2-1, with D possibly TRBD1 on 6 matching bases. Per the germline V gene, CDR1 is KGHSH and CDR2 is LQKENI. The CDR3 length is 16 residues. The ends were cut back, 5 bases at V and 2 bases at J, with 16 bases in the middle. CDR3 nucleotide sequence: TGTGCCAGCTCATCCACCCTCACAGGGACCTACAATGAGCAGTTCTTC. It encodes CASSSTLTGTYNEQFF.